The 26 T cell receptor beta chains below all came from one sample that was sequenced in a study of cytomegalovirus exposure and HLA in healthy donors. PCR primers comprised 60 Vbeta and 13 Jbeta primers. Only in-frame clones appear in the TCRdb table, and some are missing; sequencing was by immunoSEQ multiplex PCR. The sample consists of more than 100,000 clones, about 86% of them appearing once. The sample consisted of PBMCs. These receptors were collected from a woman in her twenties or thirties in good health and CMV-seronegative.

This clone was seen just once. The chain joins TRBV7-3 to TRBJ2-1; 13 bases agree with TRBD2. Losses at the gene ends were 5 bases for V and 8 bases for J; bases not matched to a gene: 6. The germline V gene has CDR1 SGHTA and CDR2 FQGTGA. This CDR3 spans 15 amino acids. Here the CDR3 reads CASSLGTSGTDEQFF. The CDR3 DNA reads as TGTGCCAGCAGCCTAGGGACTAGCGGGACCGATGAGCAGTTCTTC.

The chain has TRBV7-9 and TRBJ1-4; D is unclear. Germline CDR1 reads SEHNR; CDR2 reads FQNEAQ (reference sequence). The V end was cut by 2 bases, the J end by 2 bases, with 15 bases between. This CDR3 region has 17 residues. This CDR3 reads CASSLPSAGSTNEKLFF. The DNA of the CDR3 is TGTGCCAGCAGCTTACCCTCTGCCGGGAGCACTAATGAAAAACTGTTTTTT.

The chain employs TRBV5-6 and TRBJ1-2, with D possibly TRBD1 on 6 matching bases. The germline V gene has CDR1 SGHDT and CDR2 YYEEEE. The CDR3 is 15 amino acids. The V gene lost 6 bases and the J gene lost 6 bases, with 21 bases spanning the gap. DNA for the CDR3: TGTGCCAGCACCACTTGGGGGGGCGCGACTCATGGCTACACCTTC. Encoded protein: CASTTWGGATHGYTF.

The chain joins TRBV9 to TRBJ2-7; 10 bases align to TRBD1. The CDR3 has 17 amino acids. The germline gives CDR1 SGDLS, CDR2 YYNGEE. Trimming cost V 3 bases and J 0 bases; bases outside gene matches: 9. CDR3 region: CASSAQAGTGVSYEQYF. The CDR3 DNA follows: TGTGCCAGCAGCGCACAAGCCGGGACAGGGGTCTCCTACGAGCAGTACTTC.

This chain uses TRBV9 with TRBJ2-1, with D tentatively TRBD2 (6 bases). The CDR3 consists of 14 residues. Germline CDR1 and CDR2: SGDLS and YYNGEE. V dropped 4 bases and J dropped 6 bases, with 14 bases sitting between them. The CDR3 bases are TGTGCCAGCAGCCCACTGGACTACCTCAATGAGCAGTTCTTC. This sequence encodes CASSPLDYLNEQFF.

The chain couples TRBV5-4 to TRBJ1-1, with 8 positions matching TRBD1. The CDR3 sequence is 14 residues long. From germline, CDR1 is SGHNT and CDR2 YYREEE (reference sequence). V shed 3 bases, J shed 6 bases, and the junction held 7 bases outside the gene matches. Written as DNA, the CDR3 is TGTGCCAGCAGCTATACAGGGGGAGTCGCTGAAGCTTTCTTT. This encodes CASSYTGGVAEAFF.

This clone showed up just once. This chain links TRBV19 with TRBJ1-1, with 7 bases identical to TRBD1. The junction had 8 bases not matched to a gene; V was cut back by 6 bases and J by 1 base. The CDR3 covers 15 residues. CDR1 LNHDA and CDR2 SQIVND come from the germline V gene (reference sequence). The CDR3 here is CASSLFGTANTEAFF. The CDR3 nucleotides are TGTGCCAGTAGCCTCTTCGGGACAGCGAACACTGAAGCTTTCTTT.

The CDR3 is CASSHGRESYNEQFF. The DNA of the CDR3 is TGTGCCAGCAGCCATGGACGGGAGTCCTACAATGAGCAGTTCTTC. The V gene is TRBV4-2, the J gene TRBJ2-1; the D gene is possibly TRBD2 (6 bases). The CDR3 covers 15 residues. In germline, CDR1 is LGHNA, CDR2 YNFKEQ. V lost 3 bases and J lost 1, with 10 bases in between.

This clone was picked up a small number of times. V gene TRBV6-5 combines with J gene TRBJ2-7, with 8 nucleotides matching TRBD1. The CDR3 is made up of 15 amino acids. With 10 bases clipped from V and 1 base from J, the junction kept 12 bases outside the gene matches. Germline loops: CDR1 MNHEY, CDR2 SVGAGI. CDR3 sequence reads: CATTRHGTGSYEQYF. Written as DNA, the CDR3 is TGTGCCACTACCCGTCATGGGACAGGTTCCTACGAGCAGTACTTC.

The V gene is TRBV5-4, the J gene TRBJ2-5; 9 nucleotides line up with TRBD1. The V gene's germline CDR1 is SGHNT and CDR2 YYREEE (reference sequence). The J segment lost 1 base and the V segment lost 6 bases, leaving 1 base of the junction unmatched. CDR3 length: 13 residues. The chain's CDR3 is CASTGQGQETQYF. For the CDR3, the DNA is TGTGCCAGCACGGGACAGGGCCAAGAGACCCAGTACTTC.

This clone appeared once. The V gene is TRBV10-1, the J gene TRBJ2-1; TRBD2 is a possible D gene (6 bases). Germline V gene data show CDR1 as WNHNN and CDR2 as SYGVQD (reference sequence). There are 13 residues in the CDR3. Trimming stripped 10 bases from V and 0 bases from J, with 10 bases between. The chain's CDR3 is CATLSGSYNEQFF. The CDR3 DNA reads TGCGCCACCCTTAGCGGCTCCTACAATGAGCAGTTCTTC.

CDR3 in amino acids: CASSQDRDRSFNYGYTF. CDR3 nucleotide sequence: TGCGCCAGCAGCCAAGACCGGGACAGGTCGTTTAACTATGGCTACACCTTC. The rearrangement links TRBV4-3 to TRBJ1-2; the match to TRBD1 covers 8 bases. The CDR3 loop spans 17 amino acids. V trimming: 0 bases; J trimming: 1 base; junction bases outside the gene matches: 7. Germline CDR1 and CDR2: LGHNA and YSLEER.

In its sample, this clone is medium-sized. The rearrangement joins TRBV10-1 to TRBJ1-4; TRBD1 matches 7 bases. Unmatched junction bases numbered 10, after V lost 10 bases and J lost 8 bases. The CDR3 has 13 amino acids. The germline gives CDR1 WNHNN, CDR2 SYGVQD (reference sequence). CDR3 sequence (DNA): TGCGCCACCTCGGGACAGAATACCGAAAAACTGTTTTTT. Its protein product is CATSGQNTEKLFF.

The chain is built from TRBV4-3 and TRBJ2-1; 9 nucleotides match TRBD1. Germline V gene lookup returns CDR1 LGHNA and CDR2 YSLEER. The CDR3 contains 20 residues. V lost 3 bases and J lost 0; bases outside the gene matches: 15. CDR3: CASSHETAGTGTSSYNEQFF. CDR3 sequence (DNA): TGCGCCAGCAGCCATGAAACCGCCGGGACAGGGACGAGCTCCTACAATGAGCAGTTCTTC.

This clone has only one observation. Here the CDR3 reads CAGGTGGVETQYF. In nucleotides, the CDR3 is TGTGCCGGGGGGACAGGGGGCGTAGAGACCCAGTACTTC. This chain uses TRBV30 with TRBJ2-5; TRBD1 aligns across 12 bases. There are 13 residues in the CDR3. Germline V gene data show CDR1 as GTSNPN and CDR2 as SVGIG (reference sequence). The V and J ends lost 8 bases and 4 bases, in that order; junction bases with no gene match: 5.

The chain uses TRBV7-2 and TRBJ2-7; a weak D match, TRBD2 (6 bases). CDR1 is SGHTA and CDR2 is FQGNSA in the germline V gene. Between the trimmed V and J ends, which lost 1 base and 3 bases, there was a span of 13 bases. The CDR3 length is 15 residues. In DNA form, the CDR3 reads TGTGCCAGCAGCTTAGATGGCGGGACGGTCTACGAGCAGTACTTC. Encoded protein: CASSLDGGTVYEQYF.

This clone showed up just once. The chain employs TRBV10-3 and TRBJ1-1; no clear D gene. Germline CDR1 ENHRY, CDR2 SYGVKD. With 0 bases removed from V and 5 bases from J, the gap between germline ends came to 13 bases. CDR3 length equals 15 residues. Here the CDR3 reads CAISESGGRWTEAFF. Here the CDR3 DNA reads TGTGCCATCAGTGAGTCGGGTGGCAGGTGGACTGAAGCTTTCTTT.

V usage is TRBV27 and J usage is TRBJ2-7, with TRBD2 matching 9 bases. Trimming at V came to 6 bases and at J to 4 bases, leaving 7 bases not matched to a gene. The CDR3 length is 14 residues. Per the germline V gene, CDR1 is MNHEY and CDR2 is SMNVEV (reference sequence). The CDR3 sequence: CASSSGTSYYEQYF. The CDR3 bases are TGTGCCAGCAGCTCCGGGACTAGCTATTACGAGCAGTACTTC.

The sample holds a few counts of this clone. V is TRBV4-3 and J is TRBJ1-1, with D maybe TRBD1 (5 bases). Germline V gene data show CDR1 as LGHNA and CDR2 as YSLEER. Trimming took off 4 bases at V and 5 bases at J, with 20 bases between the two ends. CDR3 size: 16 residues. CDR3 nucleotide sequence: TGCGCCAGCAGCCCCCATTGGGGCACGGATGATACTGAAGCTTTCTTT. Translated, it gives CASSPHWGTDDTEAFF.

This chain connects TRBV18 to TRBJ2-7; TRBD1 matches at 8 bases. The CDR3 is 14 amino acids. From germline, CDR1 is KGHSH and CDR2 LQKENI. The V segment lost 4 bases and the J segment 2 bases; nucleotides outside the gene matches: 4. DNA for the CDR3: TGTGCCAGCTCACTTGCGACAGGGGCCTACGAGCAGTACTTC. Translated, it gives CASSLATGAYEQYF.

This clone has just one count. This chain connects TRBV4-3 to TRBJ1-4, with 7 bases fitting TRBD1. Germline loops: CDR1 LGHNA, CDR2 YSLEER. The CDR3 is 15 residues long. V trimming: 0 bases; J trimming: 7 bases; junction bases outside the gene matches: 5. This chain's CDR3 is CASSQDETGPEKLFF. DNA of the CDR3: TGCGCCAGCAGCCAAGACGAGACAGGGCCTGAAAAACTGTTTTTT.

This chain joins TRBV30 and TRBJ1-2, with D possibly being TRBD1 (5 bases). The CDR3 is made up of 14 amino acids. CDR1 is GTSNPN, CDR2 SVGIG, per germline (reference sequence). V lost 3 bases and J 4 bases, leaving 15 bases between the germline ends. CDR3 nucleotide sequence: TGTGCCTGGAGCGCCGGGGGGTCCAGCTATGGCTACACCTTC. Amino acid sequence: CAWSAGGSSYGYTF. The full variable domain, its missing parts supplied by reference TRBV30 and TRBJ1-2, is SQTIHQWPATLVQPVGSPLSLECTVEGTSNPNLYWYRQAAGRGLQLLFYSVGIGQISSEVPQNLSASRPQDRQFILSSKKLLLSDSGFYLCAWSAGGSSYGYTFGSGTRLTVV.

This chain connects TRBV27 to TRBJ1-2; a weak D match, TRBD1 (6 bases). Trimming removed 3 bases at V and 8 bases at J, with 16 bases between. Germline assignment: CDR1 MNHEY and CDR2 SMNVEV (reference sequence). The CDR3 contains 14 residues. The CDR3 loop reads CASSFIQGPGGYTF. For the CDR3, the DNA is TGTGCCAGCAGTTTTATACAGGGCCCTGGAGGCTACACCTTC.

This rearrangement joins TRBV5-1 to TRBJ2-3, with D possibly matching TRBD2 (5 bases). The length of the CDR3 is 15 residues. The V end lost 2 bases, the J end lost 0 bases, and 10 bases lay between the germline ends. Germline V gives CDR1 SGHRS, CDR2 YFSETQ. The chain's CDR3 is CASSFSGESTDTQYF. The DNA for the CDR3 is TGCGCCAGCAGCTTCTCCGGGGAAAGCACAGATACGCAGTATTTT.

The chain links TRBV4-1 to TRBJ1-1; D may be TRBD1 (5 bases). V was cut by 3 bases and J by 2 bases, with 13 bases left in between. Germline CDR1 is MGHRA and CDR2 is YSYEKL. The length of the CDR3 is 15 residues. The CDR3 coding sequence is TGCGCCAGCAGCCAGCCGACAGCTTTCAACACTGAAGCTTTCTTT. This codes for CASSQPTAFNTEAFF.

CDR3: CASSFILAGGSTDTQYF. DNA of the CDR3: TGTGCCAGCAGTTTCATCTTAGCGGGAGGTTCCACAGATACGCAGTATTTT. The rearrangement joins TRBV28 to TRBJ2-3, with 10 bases aligning to TRBD2. Germline CDR1 MDHEN, CDR2 SYDVKM. The CDR3 runs to 17 residues. V was clipped by 3 bases and J by 2 bases; unmatched bases: 8. Full variable domain (rest looked up from reference TRBV28 and TRBJ2-3): DVKVTQSSRYLVKRTGEKVFLECVQDMDHENMFWYRQDPGLGLRLIYFSYDVKMKEKGDIPEGYSVSREKKERFSLILESASTNQTSMYLCASSFILAGGSTDTQYFGPGTRLTVL.